This passage covers 27 T cell receptor beta chains from one sample sequenced in a study of T cell responses to AZD1222 COVID-19 vaccine. Some clones are missing from TCRdb's copy, which holds only in-frame ones; the method was immunoSEQ multiplex PCR. The data contain 150,000 to 200,000 clones, 92% of them singletons. The source material was peripheral blood, sampled 28 days after the second AZD1222 dose. The receptors come from an adult who received the AZD1222 COVID-19 vaccine.

The chain recombines TRBV27 with TRBJ2-2, with D uncertain. Trimming took off 7 bases at V and 5 bases at J, with 14 bases between the two ends. The CDR3 is 14 amino acids. Looked up from germline, CDR1 is MNHEY and CDR2 is SMNVEV (reference sequence). CDR3 bases: TGTGCCAGCACCTTCGGGCGCCAGACCGGGGAGCTGTTTTTT. Encoded protein: CASTFGRQTGELFF.

The rearrangement uses TRBV7-2 and TRBJ2-5; 9 bases align to TRBD1. Trimming at V came to 5 bases and at J to 2 bases, leaving 3 bases not matched to a gene. CDR3 length equals 14 residues. From germline, CDR1 is SGHTA and CDR2 FQGNSA. The CDR3 reads CASSQDRGQETQYF. The CDR3 bases are TGTGCCAGCAGCCAAGACAGGGGGCAAGAGACCCAGTACTTC.

Concerning this clone: The junction departs from the called germline gene at one end, perhaps through a read error. This chain connects TRBV5-8 to TRBJ2-5; D not resolved. Germline V gene lookup returns CDR1 SGHTS and CDR2 YDEGEE. This CDR3 region has 11 residues. The CDR3 DNA reads TGTGCCAGCCGCTTAGAAGAGACCCAGTACTTC. Encoded protein: CASRLEETQYF.

The V call is TRBV5-4, the J call TRBJ1-3; unclear D gene. CDR1 is SGHNT, CDR2 YYREEE, per germline (reference sequence). Trimming pared 3 bases from V and 2 bases from J, leaving 12 bases between. The CDR3 runs 15 residues. DNA of the CDR3: TGTGCCAGCAGCTACAACCCGGAACCTGGAAACACCATATATTTT. Translating it yields CASSYNPEPGNTIYF.

The chain carries TRBV15 and TRBJ1-1; a possible D gene is TRBD1 (5 bases). This CDR3 is 16 amino acids long. CDR1 LNHNV and CDR2 YYDKDF come from the germline V gene (reference sequence). Trimming left V 0 bases short and J 1 base short, with 12 bases between. CDR3: CATSRDWWGGNTEAFF. CDR3 in DNA: TGTGCCACCAGCAGAGATTGGTGGGGGGGGAACACTGAAGCTTTCTTT. Using reference TRBV15 and TRBJ1-1 for the parts outside the CDR3, the full variable domain is DAMVIQNPRYQVTQFGKPVTLSCSQTLNHNVMYWYQQKSSQAPKLLFHYYDKDFNNEADTPDNFQSRRPNTSFCFLDIRSPGLGDTAMYLCATSRDWWGGNTEAFFGQGTRLTVV.

The V call is TRBV6-2 or TRBV6-3, the J call TRBJ2-6, with TRBD1 matching 10 bases. Per germline, CDR1 MNHEY and CDR2 SVGEGT. V lost 2 bases to trimming and J lost 4 bases; unmatched junction nucleotides: 11. The CDR3 length is 19 residues. The DNA of the CDR3 is TGTGCCAGCAGTTACCTTGCGGGACAGGGGACGACAGGGGCCAACGTCCTGACTTTC. Encoded protein: CASSYLAGQGTTGANVLTF.

The count of this clone is one. The chain combines TRBV6-1 with TRBJ1-5; the D is unclear. The CDR3 is 15 residues long. Germline CDR1 and CDR2: MNHNS and SASEGT. The V end was cut by 1 base, the J end by 0 bases, with 7 bases between. The CDR3 here is CASSEDSYSNQPQHF. In nucleotides, the CDR3 is TGTGCCAGCAGTGAAGACAGCTATAGCAATCAGCCCCAGCATTTT.

The chain couples TRBV12-3 or TRBV12-4 to TRBJ2-7, with a possible D match to TRBD2 (5 bases). Deletions cut 3 bases from V and 5 bases from J, with 11 bases between. The CDR3 spans 13 residues. CDR3 nucleotides: TGTGCCAGCAGTTTCGGTAGCGCCCACGAGCAGTACTTC. This translates into CASSFGSAHEQYF.

V gene TRBV6-5 combines with J gene TRBJ2-7; the D gene could be TRBD1 or TRBD2 (5 bases each). The germline gives CDR1 MNHEY, CDR2 SVGAGI. This CDR3 spans 15 amino acids. Trimming took 0 bases from V and 6 from J, leaving 15 bases between them. The CDR3 protein is CASSYSGTLQGEQYF. The CDR3 coding sequence is TGTGCCAGCAGTTACTCAGGGACCTTGCAAGGCGAGCAGTACTTC.

The V gene is TRBV19, the J gene TRBJ2-2; a possible D gene is TRBD1 (6 bases). Germline CDR1 LNHDA, CDR2 SQIVND (reference sequence). The ends were cut back, 10 bases at V and 0 bases at J, with 12 bases in the middle. CDR3 length: 14 amino acids. DNA of the CDR3: TGTGCCACCACAGGGATCCCGAACACCGGGGAGCTGTTTTTT. Its protein is CATTGIPNTGELFF.

The rearrangement uses TRBV5-1 and TRBJ1-1, with D possibly matching TRBD1 (6 bases). Germline V CDR1 and CDR2: SGHRS, YFSETQ. CDR3 length: 16 residues. The V end lost 1 base, the J end lost 0 bases, and 13 bases lay between the germline ends. CDR3 sequence reads: CASSLRTGFMNTEAFF. The CDR3 region has the DNA TGCGCCAGCAGCTTGCGTACAGGGTTTATGAACACTGAAGCTTTCTTT.

The chain links TRBV11-2 to TRBJ2-3, with D tentatively TRBD2 (6 bases). CDR1 is SGHAT and CDR2 is FQNNGV in the germline V gene. This CDR3 contains 12 residues. V was shortened by 7 bases and J by 5 bases, with 10 bases between the two germline ends. Written as DNA, the CDR3 is TGTGCCAGCACCCCCGGGGGAGATACGCAGTATTTT. Its protein product is CASTPGGDTQYF.

This rearrangement joins TRBV5-4 to TRBJ1-1, with no clear D. The CDR3 covers 15 residues. In germline, CDR1 is SGHNT, CDR2 YYREEE (reference sequence). V was pared by 3 bases and J by 3 bases, with 15 bases between. The CDR3 nucleotides are TGTGCCAGCAGCTCGACCGGAACGGGATACACTGAAGCTTTCTTT. Its protein product is CASSSTGTGYTEAFF.

The CDR3 loop is CASRSESGNTIYF. CDR3 DNA: TGTGCCAGCAGGTCAGAGTCTGGAAACACCATATATTTT. The chain uses TRBV7-9 and TRBJ1-3; D gene unclear. V was pared by 6 bases and J by 1 base, with 7 bases between. This CDR3 has 13 amino acids. Looked up from germline, CDR1 is SEHNR and CDR2 is FQNEAQ (reference sequence).

This rearrangement joins TRBV27 to TRBJ1-2, with D perhaps TRBD1 (5 bases). The CDR3 consists of 16 residues. Germline CDR1 is MNHEY and CDR2 is SMNVEV (reference sequence). Trimming removed 2 bases at V and 4 bases at J, with 17 bases between. The CDR3 loop reads CASSLKGTPGVYGYTF. As DNA, the CDR3 is TGTGCCAGCAGTTTAAAAGGGACCCCTGGAGTCTATGGCTACACCTTC.

CDR3 DNA: TGTGCCAGCAGTTTACAACCAGGCTATAATTCACCCCTCCACTTT. It codes for CASSLQPGYNSPLHF. The chain combines TRBV27 with TRBJ1-6; no reliable D call. CDR1 and CDR2 (germline): MNHEY, SMNVEV (reference sequence). The CDR3 has 15 amino acids. Trimming took off 2 bases at V and 3 bases at J, with 8 bases between the two ends.

This clone occurred once. This sample includes further DNA sequences coding for the same CDR3. The genes are TRBV7-3 and TRBJ2-5; D might be TRBD2 (5 bases). The ends were cut back, 5 bases at V and 2 bases at J, with 12 bases in the middle. The CDR3 consists of 14 residues. Germline V gene lookup returns CDR1 SGHTA and CDR2 FQGTGA. The CDR3: CASSPTGLQETQYF. The CDR3 DNA reads as TGTGCCAGCAGCCCCACGGGGTTACAAGAGACCCAGTACTTC.

Written as DNA, the CDR3 is TGCGCCAGCAGAAGGGTACCCCAAGAGACCCAGTACTTC. Translation gives CASRRVPQETQYF. The J gene is TRBJ2-5, the V gene TRBV4-1; D gene uncertain. The CDR3 has 13 residues. Germline lookup yields CDR1 MGHRA and CDR2 YSYEKL. V was trimmed by 6 bases and J by 1 base, leaving 9 bases between them.

The V and J genes are TRBV10-2 and TRBJ2-2; 7 bases fit TRBD2. V lost 2 bases to trimming and J lost 7 bases; unmatched junction nucleotides: 4. CDR3 size: 14 residues. Germline-derived CDR1 and CDR2 are WSHSY and SAAADI. CDR3 sequence (DNA): TGCGCCAGCAGTGAGGGCGGGGGTATCGGGGAGCTGTTTTTT. Translated, it gives CASSEGGGIGELFF.

The rearrangement joins TRBV5-1 to TRBJ2-2, with D unclear. The CDR3 runs to 12 residues. Germline CDR1 and CDR2: SGHRS and YFSETQ. Trimming shortened V by 8 bases and J by 4 bases, and 9 bases separated the two germline ends. Written as DNA, the CDR3 is TGCGCCAGTCGGGTCTCCACCGGGGAGCTGTTTTTT. Translated, it gives CASRVSTGELFF.

The chain uses TRBV5-1 and TRBJ1-4; unclear D gene. Per germline, CDR1 SGHRS and CDR2 YFSETQ. V was clipped by 5 bases and J by 2 bases, with 10 bases between them. The CDR3 contains 14 residues. CDR3 loop: CASSETATNEKLFF. The CDR3 nucleotides are TGCGCCAGCAGTGAGACTGCTACTAATGAAAAACTGTTTTTT.

The chain couples TRBV7-2 to TRBJ1-1; D perhaps matches TRBD1 (6 bases). Trimming pared 0 bases from V and 0 bases from J, leaving 8 bases between. The CDR3 consists of 15 residues. Germline V gives CDR1 SGHTA, CDR2 FQGNSA. The DNA of the CDR3 is TGTGCCAGCAGCTTAGCGGGGACAATGAACACTGAAGCTTTCTTT. It specifies CASSLAGTMNTEAFF.

The sample holds one count of this clone. CDR3 region: CASSPNSGMKTQYF. In DNA form, the CDR3 reads TGTGCCAGCAGCCCAAACAGCGGGATGAAGACCCAGTACTTC. The gene calls are TRBV3-1 (or the pseudogene TRBV3-2) and TRBJ2-5, with TRBD2 identical over 7 bases. The CDR3 consists of 14 residues. The junction had 8 bases not matched to a gene; V was cut back by 4 bases and J by 6 bases. The germline gives CDR1 LGHDT, CDR2 YNNKEL (reference sequence).

The chain links TRBV3-1 (or the pseudogene TRBV3-2) to TRBJ1-1; 7 positions match TRBD1. There are 15 residues in the CDR3. V shed 4 bases and J 5 bases; nucleotides not matched to a gene: 10. Looked up from germline, CDR1 is LGHDT and CDR2 is YNNKEL (reference sequence). CDR3 in DNA: TGTGCCAGCAGCCTCACCGACAGGGTACGGACTGAAGCTTTCTTT. This gives the protein CASSLTDRVRTEAFF.

V usage is TRBV14 and J usage is TRBJ2-2, with D tentatively TRBD1 or TRBD2 (5 bases each). V shed 4 bases and J shed 2 bases, with 8 bases lying between them. Germline CDR1 SGHDN, CDR2 FVKESK. The CDR3 sequence is 14 residues long. The CDR3: CASSPGTNTGELFF. The CDR3 DNA is TGTGCCAGCAGCCCAGGGACCAACACCGGGGAGCTGTTTTTT.

The DNA of the CDR3 is TGTGCCAGCACCAGGGACAGGGCGGACTATGGCTACACCTTC. Encoded protein: CASTRDRADYGYTF. The V gene is TRBV18, the J gene TRBJ1-2, with TRBD1 matching 9 bases. The V segment lost 8 bases and the J segment 3 bases; nucleotides outside the gene matches: 7. The germline V gene has CDR1 KGHSH and CDR2 LQKENI. This CDR3 region has 14 residues.

The chain is built from TRBV4-2 and TRBJ2-5; D is ambiguous. The CDR3 is 15 amino acids. Trimming cost V 0 bases and J 7 bases, with 15 bases left between them. Looked up from germline, CDR1 is LGHNA and CDR2 is YNFKEQ. CDR3 loop: CASSQDPGRSRTQYF. Here the CDR3 DNA reads TGTGCCAGCAGCCAAGATCCGGGCAGATCAAGGACCCAGTACTTC.